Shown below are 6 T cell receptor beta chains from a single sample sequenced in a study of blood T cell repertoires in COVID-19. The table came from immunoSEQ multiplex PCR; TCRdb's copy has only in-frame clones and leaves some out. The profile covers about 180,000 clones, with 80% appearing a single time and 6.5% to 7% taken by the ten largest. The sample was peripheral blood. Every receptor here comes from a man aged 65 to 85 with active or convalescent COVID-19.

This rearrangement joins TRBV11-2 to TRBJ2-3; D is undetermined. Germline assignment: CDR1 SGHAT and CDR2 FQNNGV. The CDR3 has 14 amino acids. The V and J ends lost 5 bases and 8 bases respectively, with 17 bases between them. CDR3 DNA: TGTGCCAGCAGCCCCATCTCTGGAGTTGGTACGCAGTATTTT. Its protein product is CASSPISGVGTQYF.

CDR3 region: CASSRDRWDEQYF. As DNA, the CDR3 is TGTGCCAGTAGTCGAGACAGGTGGGACGAGCAGTACTTC. The chain carries TRBV19 and TRBJ2-7, with a weak D call TRBD1 (6 bases). CDR3 size: 13 residues. Germline V gene data show CDR1 as LNHDA and CDR2 as SQIVND (reference sequence). The V and J ends lost 5 bases and 5 bases respectively, with 13 bases between them.

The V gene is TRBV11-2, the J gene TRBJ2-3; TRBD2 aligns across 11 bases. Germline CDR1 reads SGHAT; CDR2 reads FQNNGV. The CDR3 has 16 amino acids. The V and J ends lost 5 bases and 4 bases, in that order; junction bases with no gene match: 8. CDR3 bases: TGTGCCAGCAGCCCAAGGACTAGCGGGTTGCCAGATACGCAGTATTTT. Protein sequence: CASSPRTSGLPDTQYF.

DNA of the CDR3: TGTGCCAGCACTAGACAGACCTACGAGCAGTACTTC. Encoded protein: CASTRQTYEQYF. The chain employs TRBV28 and TRBJ2-7, with D perhaps matching TRBD1 (5 bases). CDR3 length: 12 amino acids. CDR1 is MDHEN and CDR2 is SYDVKM in the germline V gene. V was trimmed by 7 bases and J by 2 bases, leaving 9 bases between them.

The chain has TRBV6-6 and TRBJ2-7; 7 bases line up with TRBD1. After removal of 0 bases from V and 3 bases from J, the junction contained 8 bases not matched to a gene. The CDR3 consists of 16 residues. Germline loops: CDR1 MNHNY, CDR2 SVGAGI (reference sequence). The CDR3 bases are TGTGCCAGCAGTTACTCGAGCTCGGGACAGCACTACGAGCAGTACTTC. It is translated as CASSYSSSGQHYEQYF.

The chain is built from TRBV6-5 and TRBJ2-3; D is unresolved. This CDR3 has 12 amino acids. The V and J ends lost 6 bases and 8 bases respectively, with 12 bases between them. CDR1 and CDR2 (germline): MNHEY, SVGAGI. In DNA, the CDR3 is TGTGCCAGCAGCCGAGATATTCTTACGCAGTATTTT. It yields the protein CASSRDILTQYF.